This T cell receptor (beta chain) was sequenced for a study of blood T cell repertoires in COVID-19. As for the study in general: The origin of the acute and convalescent COVID-19 samples was the United States, Italy and Spain. T cells, B-cell-depleted T cells, or PBMCs supplied cDNA or gDNA.

Here immunoSEQ multiplex PCR was the method, and the copy in TCRdb shows in-frame clones only, minus some. The table has 90,000 to 120,000 clones, around four fifths seen once. The clonotype originates from an older man with acute or convalescent COVID-19. Sequenced material: peripheral blood.

This CDR3 is CASSELAGGQETQYF. Written as DNA, the CDR3 is TGTGCCAGCAGTGAACTAGCGGGGGGGCAAGAGACCCAGTACTTC. The chain links TRBV6-1 to TRBJ2-5, with 12 positions matching TRBD2. Germline V gives CDR1 MNHNS, CDR2 SASEGT. The CDR3 is made up of 15 amino acids. J lost 2 bases, V lost 2 bases, and 0 bases had no gene match.